The 21 T cell receptor beta chains in this list originate from one sample, sequenced in a study of radiation and T cells in renal cell carcinoma. Documented time point: baseline pretreatment blood. Stated treatment: 15 Gy SBRT to primary tumor, nephrectomy 4 weeks later. Some clones are missing from TCRdb's copy, which holds only in-frame ones; the method was immunoSEQ multiplex PCR. The sample has 130,000 to 150,000 clones; more than 70% are singletons. This specimen was blood, taken from a patient whose treatment included radiotherapy and nephrectomy. All receptors derive from a woman aged 45 to 65 with renal cell carcinoma.

This chain joins TRBV4-1 and TRBJ2-3; D gene ambiguous. Per germline, CDR1 MGHRA and CDR2 YSYEKL. V was clipped by 0 bases and J by 4 bases, with 5 bases between them. The CDR3 is 13 residues long. The CDR3 loop is CASSQERADTQYF. The CDR3 DNA follows: TGCGCCAGCAGCCAAGAAAGGGCAGATACGCAGTATTTT.

The chain recombines TRBV7-6 with TRBJ1-1, with TRBD1 identical over 9 bases. V trimming: 5 bases; J trimming: 7 bases; junction bases outside the gene matches: 8. The CDR3 sequence is 14 residues long. CDR1 and CDR2 from the germline V gene are SGHVS and FNYEAQ. The CDR3 bases are TGTGCCAGCAGCCCCCTAACAGGGGGCGTTGAAGCTTTCTTT. Its protein is CASSPLTGGVEAFF.

The chain is built from TRBV7-9 and TRBJ2-3, with a possible D match to TRBD1 (6 bases). The CDR3 spans 16 residues. The germline V gene has CDR1 SEHNR and CDR2 FQNEAQ (reference sequence). V was cut by 3 bases and J by 5 bases, with 18 bases left in between. The CDR3 nucleotides read TGTGCCAGCAGCTTGGGTCAGGGCCTAGGGGGAGATACGCAGTATTTT. Encoded protein: CASSLGQGLGGDTQYF.

The J gene is TRBJ2-3, the V gene TRBV7-6; D is unclear. This CDR3 region has 10 residues. Germline V gene data show CDR1 as SGHVS and CDR2 as FNYEAQ. Deletions cut 6 bases from V and 6 bases from J, with 4 bases between. CDR3 sequence: CASSGDTQYF. The CDR3 bases are TGTGCCAGCAGTGGGGATACGCAGTATTTT.

This clone was observed a single time. The chain uses TRBV5-1 and TRBJ2-3, with 13 nucleotides matching TRBD2. This CDR3 comprises 16 residues. V lost 4 bases, J lost 2 bases, and 4 bases stayed unmatched. Germline V gives CDR1 SGHRS, CDR2 YFSETQ. The CDR3 reads CASSAGTSGDTDTQYF. The CDR3 DNA sequence: TGCGCCAGCAGCGCTGGGACTAGCGGGGACACAGATACGCAGTATTTT. Full variable domain (rest looked up from reference TRBV5-1 and TRBJ2-3): KAGVTQTPRYLIKTRGQQVTLSCSPISGHRSVSWYQQTPGQGLQFLFEYFSETQRNKGNFPGRFSGRQFSNSRSEMNVSTLELGDSALYLCASSAGTSGDTDTQYFGPGTRLTVL.

The gene calls are TRBV14 and TRBJ1-1, with D hard to call. Germline CDR1 is SGHDN and CDR2 is FVKESK. This CDR3 is built from 15 residues. The V end lost 4 bases, the J end lost 7 bases, and 19 bases lay between the germline ends. CDR3 protein: CASSRLRGLGSEAFF. Here the CDR3 DNA reads TGTGCCAGCAGCCGGTTAAGAGGTCTCGGAAGTGAAGCTTTCTTT.

This chain connects TRBV30 to TRBJ2-1; D not certain. Germline values: CDR1 GTSNPN, CDR2 SVGIG (reference sequence). Trimming removed 1 base from V and 0 bases from J, with 13 bases in between. The CDR3 extends over 16 amino acids. CDR3: CAWSALAENSYNEQFF. The CDR3 DNA reads as TGTGCCTGGAGTGCGCTTGCGGAGAACTCCTACAATGAGCAGTTCTTC.

This clone is a singleton in its sample. The chain uses TRBV7-9 and TRBJ2-1, with D maybe TRBD2 (6 bases). The V gene's germline CDR1 is SEHNR and CDR2 FQNEAQ (reference sequence). CDR3 length: 15 amino acids. Trimming took off 5 bases at V and 7 bases at J, with 18 bases between the two ends. CDR3 region: CASSRPGLPRNEQFF. The CDR3 nucleotides are TGTGCCAGCAGCCGGCCGGGACTCCCAAGGAATGAGCAGTTCTTC. The whole variable domain, remainder taken from reference TRBV7-9 and TRBJ2-1, is DTGVSQNPRHKITKRGQNVTFRCDPISEHNRLYWYRQTLGQGPEFLTYFQNEAQLEKSRLLSDRFSAERPKGSFSTLEIQRTEQGDSAMYLCASSRPGLPRNEQFFGPGTRLTVL.

V and J are TRBV19 and TRBJ1-2; D is ambiguous. CDR3 length: 13 amino acids. Germline lookup yields CDR1 LNHDA and CDR2 SQIVND (reference sequence). Trimming pared 2 bases from V and 8 bases from J, leaving 12 bases between. CDR3 sequence reads: CASSIRDPRGYTF. The DNA for the CDR3 is TGTGCCAGTAGTATAAGGGATCCGAGAGGCTACACCTTC.

This clone was seen once. The chain is built from TRBV7-8 and TRBJ2-1; D is tentatively TRBD1 or TRBD2 (5 bases each). CDR3 size: 13 residues. Between the trimmed V and J ends, which lost 1 base and 8 bases, there was a span of 9 bases. Germline lookup yields CDR1 SGHVS and CDR2 FQNEAQ. CDR3 bases: TGTGCCAGCAGCTTAGGGGTGGGGGATGAGCAGTTCTTC. This translates into CASSLGVGDEQFF.

This chain connects TRBV29-1 to TRBJ2-7; D uncertain. This CDR3 region has 12 residues. CDR1 and CDR2 (germline): SQVTM, ANQGSEA. The ends were cut back, 5 bases at V and 2 bases at J, with 10 bases in the middle. The CDR3 spells CSVRRDTYEQYF. The CDR3 DNA reads TGCAGCGTTCGGCGCGATACCTACGAGCAGTACTTC.

This chain links TRBV4-3 with TRBJ2-6; D uncertain. V was clipped by 4 bases and J by 0 bases, with 16 bases between them. This CDR3 region has 18 residues. CDR1 and CDR2 from the germline V gene are LGHNA and YSLEER. The CDR3 sequence is CASSPSLITISGANVLTF. Written as DNA, the CDR3 is TGCGCCAGCAGCCCAAGTCTCATCACTATCTCTGGGGCCAACGTCCTGACTTTC.

This clone was found once. The chain recombines TRBV2 with TRBJ1-5; 8 bases agree with TRBD1. The V and J ends lost 8 bases and 3 bases, in that order; junction bases with no gene match: 9. Germline CDR1 and CDR2: SNHLY and FYNNEI. The CDR3 sequence is 15 residues long. CDR3 region: CASSSTGAYNQPQHF. The CDR3 nucleotides are TGTGCCAGCTCCTCGACAGGGGCCTACAATCAGCCCCAGCATTTT. Using reference TRBV2 and TRBJ1-5 for the parts outside the CDR3, the full variable domain is EPEVTQTPSHQVTQMGQEVILRCVPISNHLYFYWYRQILGQKVEFLVSFYNNEISEKSEIFDDQFSVERPDGSNFTLKIRSTKLEDSAMYFCASSSTGAYNQPQHFGDGTRLSIL.

This clone was seen once. CDR3 amino acids: CASSYGGAGGNEQFF. In DNA form, the CDR3 reads TGTGCCAGCAGTTACGGCGGGGCCGGGGGAAATGAGCAGTTCTTC. The genes are TRBV6-5 and TRBJ2-1; the D gene is possibly TRBD2 (6 bases). V lost 2 bases and J lost 7, with 15 bases in between. The CDR3 runs 15 residues. CDR1 is MNHEY and CDR2 is SVGAGI in the germline V gene.

This clone was seen once. The chain combines TRBV7-2 with TRBJ1-1; D is unclear. Germline V gives CDR1 SGHTA, CDR2 FQGNSA. The CDR3 has 14 amino acids. Trimming removed 4 bases from V and 1 base from J, with 10 bases in between. The CDR3 nucleotides are TGTGCCAGCAGCTGGAGCAGAACGAACACTGAAGCTTTCTTT. Its protein product is CASSWSRTNTEAFF.

The chain couples TRBV5-1 to TRBJ2-5; D is ambiguous. The CDR3 is 14 amino acids. V lost 2 bases and J lost 3, with 11 bases in between. CDR1 is SGHRS, CDR2 YFSETQ, per germline. The CDR3 nucleotides are TGCGCCAGCAGCTTCGACTGGGTTAAAGAGACCCAGTACTTC. Translated, it gives CASSFDWVKETQYF. Full variable domain (outside the CDR3, taken from reference TRBV5-1 and TRBJ2-5): KAGVTQTPRYLIKTRGQQVTLSCSPISGHRSVSWYQQTPGQGLQFLFEYFSETQRNKGNFPGRFSGRQFSNSRSEMNVSTLELGDSALYLCASSFDWVKETQYFGPGTRLLVL.

The CDR3 DNA sequence: TGTGCCAGCAGCCCCTGGGAAGGGAAAGGAAACACCATATATTTT. Protein: CASSPWEGKGNTIYF. This chain joins TRBV7-2 and TRBJ1-3, with D uncertain. The CDR3 consists of 15 residues. Between the trimmed V and J ends, which lost 5 bases and 4 bases, there was a span of 15 bases. In germline, CDR1 is SGHTA, CDR2 FQGNSA.

The chain couples TRBV7-6 to TRBJ1-6, with D possibly TRBD1 on 6 matching bases. V was shortened by 1 base and J by 9 bases, with 7 bases between the two germline ends. Germline CDR1 is SGHVS and CDR2 is FNYEAQ. CDR3 size: 13 residues. The DNA for the CDR3 is TGTGCCAGCAGCTTAGACAGGGTTTCACCCCTCCACTTT. Its translation: CASSLDRVSPLHF.

This chain connects TRBV18 to TRBJ1-1; no clear D. The CDR3 has 13 amino acids. CDR1 is KGHSH, CDR2 LQKENI, per germline. V shed 3 bases and J shed 1 base, with 6 bases lying between them. This chain's CDR3 is CASSPPSNTEAFF. The CDR3 region has the DNA TGTGCCAGCTCACCTCCCTCGAACACTGAAGCTTTCTTT.

The gene calls are TRBV4-1 and TRBJ1-3; D ambiguous. The CDR3 is 16 residues long. V was shortened by 0 bases and J by 0 bases, with 9 bases between the two germline ends. Germline V gene lookup returns CDR1 MGHRA and CDR2 YSYEKL. The CDR3: CASSQEHPGSGNTIYF. As DNA, the CDR3 is TGCGCCAGCAGCCAAGAACACCCAGGCTCTGGAAACACCATATATTTT.

This clone was seen once. This rearrangement joins TRBV30 to TRBJ2-2; possible D gene TRBD2, 5 bases. Trimming took 0 bases from V and 4 from J, leaving 9 bases between them. The germline V gene has CDR1 GTSNPN and CDR2 SVGIG (reference sequence). The CDR3 spans 14 residues. In nucleotides, the CDR3 is TGTGCCTGGAGTGTCCTAGCTCGCACCGGGGAGCTGTTTTTT. It is translated as CAWSVLARTGELFF.